The T cell receptor beta chain described here comes from a study of cytotoxic CD8 clonotypes in ibrutinib-treated CLL. Study-wide points: The clonality rise at ibrutinib response reflected private clonotype expansion.

The CDR3 is made up of 16 amino acids. V gave up 1 base and J gave up 7 bases, with 19 bases separating them. CDR1 and CDR2 from the germline V gene are LGHNA and YNFKEQ. Measured with immunoSEQ multiplex PCR; TCRdb has only the in-frame clones, and not every one. The table shows 130,000 to 150,000 clones, with 79% occurring only once. This clone was seen more than once but under ten times. Its antigen is still unknown. This clonotype originated in a human donor with chronic lymphocytic leukemia. The chain carries TRBV4-2 and TRBJ1-1; D may be TRBD1 (5 bases). The input for sequencing was PBMCs, taken after 12 months of ibrutinib treatment. In DNA form, the CDR3 reads TGTGCCAGCAGCCAAGGTATCGAACACACAGGCGGTGAAGCTTTCTTT. Protein product: CASSQGIEHTGGEAFF.